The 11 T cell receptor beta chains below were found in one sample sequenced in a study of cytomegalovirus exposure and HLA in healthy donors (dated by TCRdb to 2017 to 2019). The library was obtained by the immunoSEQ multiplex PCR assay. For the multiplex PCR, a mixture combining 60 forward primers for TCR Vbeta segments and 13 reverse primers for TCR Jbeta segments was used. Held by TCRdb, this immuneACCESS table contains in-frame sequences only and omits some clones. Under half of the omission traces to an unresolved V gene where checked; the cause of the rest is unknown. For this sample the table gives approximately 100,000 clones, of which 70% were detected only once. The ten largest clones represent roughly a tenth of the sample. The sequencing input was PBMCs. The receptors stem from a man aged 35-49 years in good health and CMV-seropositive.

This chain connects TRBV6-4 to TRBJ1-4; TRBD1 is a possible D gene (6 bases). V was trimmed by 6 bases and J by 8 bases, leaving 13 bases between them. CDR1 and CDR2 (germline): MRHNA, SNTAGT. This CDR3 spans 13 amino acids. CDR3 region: CASSTGPKEKLFF. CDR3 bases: TGTGCCAGCAGCACAGGGCCAAAAGAAAAACTGTTTTTT.

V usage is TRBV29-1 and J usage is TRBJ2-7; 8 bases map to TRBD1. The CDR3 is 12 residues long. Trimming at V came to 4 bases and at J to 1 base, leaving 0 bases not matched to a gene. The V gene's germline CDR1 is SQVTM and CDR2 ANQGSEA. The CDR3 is CSVGQGSYEQYF. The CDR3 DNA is TGCAGCGTTGGACAGGGGTCCTACGAGCAGTACTTC.

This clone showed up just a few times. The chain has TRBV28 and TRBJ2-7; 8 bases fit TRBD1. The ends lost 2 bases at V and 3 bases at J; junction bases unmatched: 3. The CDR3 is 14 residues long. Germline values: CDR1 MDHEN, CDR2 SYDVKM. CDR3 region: CASSLTGGSYEQYF. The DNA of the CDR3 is TGTGCCAGCAGTTTAACAGGGGGGAGCTACGAGCAGTACTTC.

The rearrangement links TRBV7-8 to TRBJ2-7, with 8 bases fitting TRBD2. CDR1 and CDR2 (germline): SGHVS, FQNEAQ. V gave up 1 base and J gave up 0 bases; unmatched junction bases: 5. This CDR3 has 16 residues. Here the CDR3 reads CASSLGGGTSSYEQYV. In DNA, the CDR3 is TGTGCCAGCAGCTTAGGCGGTGGGACTAGCTCCTACGAGCAGTACGTC.

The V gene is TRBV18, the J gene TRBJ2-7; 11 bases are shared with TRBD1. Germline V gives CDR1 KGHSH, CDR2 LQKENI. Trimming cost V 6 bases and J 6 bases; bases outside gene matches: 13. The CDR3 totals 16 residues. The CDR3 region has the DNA TGTGCCAGCTCGCCAACTATTGGGACAGGGGGTCGCGAGCAGTACTTC. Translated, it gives CASSPTIGTGGREQYF. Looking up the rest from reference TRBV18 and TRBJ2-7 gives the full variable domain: NAGVMQNPRHLVRRRGQEARLRCSPMKGHSHVYWYRQLPEEGLKFMVYLQKENIIDESGMPKERFSAEFPKEGPSILRIQQVVRGDSAAYFCASSPTIGTGGREQYFGPGTRLTVT.

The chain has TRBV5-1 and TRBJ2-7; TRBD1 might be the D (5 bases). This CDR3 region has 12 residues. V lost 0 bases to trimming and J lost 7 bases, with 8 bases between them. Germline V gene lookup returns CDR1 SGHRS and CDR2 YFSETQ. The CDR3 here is CASSLGQFEQYF. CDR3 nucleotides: TGCGCCAGCAGCTTGGGACAGTTTGAGCAGTACTTC.

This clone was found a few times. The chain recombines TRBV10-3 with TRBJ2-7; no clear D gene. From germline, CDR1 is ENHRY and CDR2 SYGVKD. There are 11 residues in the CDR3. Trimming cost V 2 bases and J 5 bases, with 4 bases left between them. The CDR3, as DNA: TGTGCCATCAGTGAGCGGGACGAGCAGTACTTC. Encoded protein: CAISERDEQYF.

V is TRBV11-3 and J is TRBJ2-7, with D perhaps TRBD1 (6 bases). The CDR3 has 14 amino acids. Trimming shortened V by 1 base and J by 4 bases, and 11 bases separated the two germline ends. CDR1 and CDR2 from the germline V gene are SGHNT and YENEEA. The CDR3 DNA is TGTGCCAGCAGCTTAGCACAGGGTTATTACGAGCAGTACTTC. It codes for CASSLAQGYYEQYF.

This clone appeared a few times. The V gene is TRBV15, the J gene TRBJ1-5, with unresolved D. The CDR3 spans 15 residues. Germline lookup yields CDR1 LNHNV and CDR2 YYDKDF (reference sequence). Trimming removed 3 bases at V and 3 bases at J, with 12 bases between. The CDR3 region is CATSSARALNQPQHF. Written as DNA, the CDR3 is TGTGCCACCAGCAGCGCGAGAGCACTCAATCAGCCCCAGCATTTT.

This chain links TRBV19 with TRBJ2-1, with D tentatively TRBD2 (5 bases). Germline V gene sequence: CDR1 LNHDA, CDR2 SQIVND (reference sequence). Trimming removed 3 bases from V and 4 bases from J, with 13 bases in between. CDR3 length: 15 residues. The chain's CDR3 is CASSISLAPYNEQFF. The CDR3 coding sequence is TGTGCCAGTAGTATCTCGCTAGCTCCGTACAATGAGCAGTTCTTC.

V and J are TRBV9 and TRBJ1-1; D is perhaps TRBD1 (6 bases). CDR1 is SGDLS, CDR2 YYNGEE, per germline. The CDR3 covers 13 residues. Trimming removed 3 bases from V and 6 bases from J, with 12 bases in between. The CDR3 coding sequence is TGTGCCAGCAGCGCCCCAGGGGATTCTGAAGCTTTCTTT. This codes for CASSAPGDSEAFF.